Sequencing of this T cell receptor (beta chain) was carried out in a study of PD-L1 blockade in urothelial cancer (dated 2017 in TCRdb). A note on the overall study: All patients started therapy around 2014 and received atezolizumab 1,200 mg intravenously every 3 weeks. About 90% of the roughly 29 patients were males with bladder-origin urothelial cancer, and about two thirds of the roughly 30 reported a prior smoking history. Patients had an ECOG performance status of 0 or 1 and had received between 0 and 3 prior chemotherapy regimens. Blood samples were analyzed at 3 weeks after treatment start (second dose) and at 6 weeks after treatment start. Blood samples gave a median of about 130,000 T cells and 82,636 unique TCRs, with a median clonality of roughly 0.08. The study, an exploratory multi-omic analysis, examined somatic, immune and clinical correlates of response to PD-L1 blockade with atezolizumab in urothelial cancer. Pretreatment tumor samples and matched peripheral blood, collected serially before and after atezolizumab treatment, underwent TCR sequencing. Progression-free survival longer than 6 months counted as durable clinical benefit, and TCR features were additionally tested against both progression-free and overall survival. In the same patients, whole exome sequencing and RNA sequencing of pretreatment tumors were performed in addition to TCR sequencing. Eight to ten patients achieved durable clinical benefit and around 19 did not. Pretreatment blood TCR-seq was available for nearly 30 patients, at least one posttreatment blood collection was obtained for 25 or so patients, and tumor TCR-seq was available for 25 or so patients.

Broader findings and caveats from the paper: A pretreatment peripheral blood TCR clonality below the median was linked to improved progression-free and overall survival. At 3 weeks after the start of treatment, tumor-associated TCR clones in peripheral blood had expanded more in patients with durable benefit (n of about 20, p = 0.022). Small sample size (n of about 30) and many exploratory analyses mean the results are intended to be hypothesis-generating.

To estimate absolute template abundance from read counts, synthetic TCR analog templates were spiked into each PCR. The immunoSEQ assay used bias-controlled V and J gene primers to amplify TCRbeta CDR3 regions from genomic DNA. Rearranged TCRbeta segments were sequenced at approximately 20X coverage. The authors' analysis ran thus. Clustering was used to correct sequencing errors, and CDR3s were annotated against IMGT so that V, D and J genes could be assigned. Downstream analyses used only productive TCRbeta rearrangements, leaving out any out-of-frame or stop-codon sequences. To compute clonality, Shannon entropy was normalized by the log of the number of unique productive sequences and then subtracted from one. Clones differing between time points or between blood and tumor were identified by Fisher's exact test with Benjamini-Hochberg correction at adjusted p below 0.01. Imported from immuneACCESS, the table was reduced by TCRdb to in-frame sequences with V and J called. These copies leave out some clones; in studies compared against another copy, an unresolved V gene accounts for under half, and the cause of the remainder is not known. For V, J and clone size, that table is used; D and trimming come from the DNA. This sample has 40,000 to 45,000 clones in its table, and roughly 85% of those were observed once. The ten top clones hold 2.6% of the sample.

This clone turned up a few times. The clone's antigen remains unknown. No much larger clone is present one base from it, and per-base qualities are unavailable. The germline V gene provides CDR1 MNHNS and CDR2 SASEGT. Germline trimming: 5 bases from V, 0 bases from J; junction bases outside gene matches: 6. The cysteine opens and the phenylalanine closes a CDR3 of 15 amino acids. Only the CDR3 portion is preserved as DNA: 45 bases, with reading frame beginning at the first base. Per the publication, the time point label means: peripheral blood 6 weeks after treatment start. The cohort comprised 25 to 30 patients with locally advanced or metastatic urothelial carcinoma treated at Memorial Sloan Kettering on a trial protocol. Peripheral blood mononuclear cells were collected from each patient pretreatment and during treatment, giving between 1 and 8 total time points per patient. The Qiagen DNeasy Blood extraction kit was used to purify genomic DNA from total PBMCs and tumor samples. Collected pretreatment and during treatment, PBMCs were isolated and stored as previously described.

The sample in question was PBMCs, obtained around atezolizumab (anti-PD-L1) treatment. This sequence was found in a man between 65 and 79 years old with urothelial cancer. The chain was built from TRBV6-1 and TRBJ2-7, with TRBD2 matching 8 junction bases. The nucleotides read TGTGCCAGCAGTCTTAGCGGGATAAGCTCCTACGAGCAGTACTTC. This yields the protein CASSLSGISSYEQYF.